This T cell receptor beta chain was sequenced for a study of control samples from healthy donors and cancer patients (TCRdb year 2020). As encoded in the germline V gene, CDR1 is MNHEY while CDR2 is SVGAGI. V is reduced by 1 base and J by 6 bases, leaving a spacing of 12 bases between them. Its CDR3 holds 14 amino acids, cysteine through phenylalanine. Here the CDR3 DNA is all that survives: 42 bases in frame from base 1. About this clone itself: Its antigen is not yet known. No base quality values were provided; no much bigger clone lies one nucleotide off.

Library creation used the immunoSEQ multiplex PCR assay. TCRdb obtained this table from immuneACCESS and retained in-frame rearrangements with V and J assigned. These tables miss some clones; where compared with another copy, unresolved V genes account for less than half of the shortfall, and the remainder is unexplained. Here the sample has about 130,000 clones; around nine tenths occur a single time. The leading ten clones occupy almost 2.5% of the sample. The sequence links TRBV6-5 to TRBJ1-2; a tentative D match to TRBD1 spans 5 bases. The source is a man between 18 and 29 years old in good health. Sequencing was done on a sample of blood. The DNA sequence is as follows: TGTGCCAGCAGTTACTGGGGCCCCAGGGATGGCTACACCTTC. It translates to CASSYWGPRDGYTF.